The 29 T cell receptor beta chains below come from one sample, sequenced in a study of spatial heterogeneity in lung cancer. Time point indicated: sample taken at primary tumor resection. Unsorted samples of tumor, nontumor lung or frozen PBMC had their whole RNA sequenced. TCRdb processed the 5' RACE reads anew with MiXCR; each CDR3 protein has one entry. The top ten clones hold about 32% of a sample with roughly 8,000 distinct CDR3 sequences, 6.5% to 10% of them seen once. The material was PBMCs, obtained at surgery. The receptors originated from a female donor with early-stage non-small cell lung cancer.

The chain is built from TRBV20-1 and TRBJ1-1; tentatively, D is TRBD1 (6 bases). V was shortened by 2 bases and J by 5 bases, with 12 bases between the two germline ends. The CDR3 is made up of 13 amino acids. The V gene's germline CDR1 is DFQATT and CDR2 SNEGSKA (reference sequence). The CDR3 DNA sequence: TGCAGTGCTAGAAAGGACAGCGGGACTGAAGCTTTCTTT. The encoded protein is CSARKDSGTEAFF.

This clonotype was detected many times. The chain links TRBV12-3 or TRBV12-4 to TRBJ1-6, with D uncertain. CDR3 size: 13 residues. V was cut by 3 bases and J by 8 bases, with 8 bases left in between. Here the CDR3 reads CASSLARHSPLHF. The CDR3 DNA reads as TGTGCCAGCAGTTTGGCCCGTCATTCACCCCTCCACTTT.

This clonotype was counted ten times or more. The chain employs TRBV6-2 or TRBV6-3 and TRBJ2-1; 7 bases map to TRBD1. Losses at the gene ends were 4 bases for V and 0 bases for J; bases not matched to a gene: 3. CDR3 length: 15 amino acids. Germline V gene data show CDR1 as MNHEY and CDR2 as SVGEGT. CDR3 region: CASSLQGSSYNEQFF. CDR3 bases: TGTGCCAGCAGTTTACAGGGGAGCTCCTACAATGAGCAGTTCTTC.

The chain uses TRBV3-1 and TRBJ1-5; 8 nucleotides agree with TRBD1. The CDR3 covers 14 residues. Germline trimming cut 6 bases from V and 7 bases from J; bases unmatched to any gene: 8. Per germline, CDR1 LGHDT and CDR2 YNNKEL (reference sequence). The CDR3 reads CASSPGQGGQPQHF. Here the CDR3 DNA reads TGTGCCAGCAGTCCAGGACAGGGAGGCCAGCCCCAGCATTTT.

The V gene is TRBV7-9, the J gene TRBJ2-5, with D maybe TRBD1 (7 bases). Germline assignment: CDR1 SEHNR and CDR2 FQNEAQ (reference sequence). Trimming pared 5 bases from V and 5 bases from J, leaving 18 bases between. CDR3 size: 15 residues. The CDR3 bases are TGTGCCAGCAGCCCGCGACAGGGAGGAACGGAGACCCAGTACTTC. This gives the protein CASSPRQGGTETQYF.

This clonotype appeared many times. The chain couples TRBV7-2 to TRBJ1-4; no clear D gene. CDR3 size: 13 residues. The V end lost 5 bases, the J end lost 9 bases, and 13 bases lay between the germline ends. The germline V gene has CDR1 SGHTA and CDR2 FQGNSA. CDR3 sequence reads: CASSPPAVQKLFF. CDR3 nucleotides: TGTGCCAGCAGCCCCCCCGCGGTCCAAAAACTGTTTTTT.

This clonotype was found many times. The chain employs TRBV5-1 and TRBJ1-4; weak D call: TRBD1 (5 bases). With 4 bases removed from V and 6 bases from J, the gap between germline ends came to 16 bases. This CDR3 is built from 15 residues. Germline V lookup: CDR1 SGHRS, CDR2 YFSETQ. This CDR3 is CASSTGLRDYEKLFF. As DNA, the CDR3 is TGCGCCAGCAGCACCGGTTTGAGGGACTATGAAAAACTGTTTTTT.

V gene TRBV5-4 combines with J gene TRBJ2-1; tentatively, D is TRBD2 (6 bases). Trimming left V 5 bases short and J 0 bases short, with 12 bases between. The CDR3 length is 15 residues. Germline CDR1 and CDR2: SGHNT and YYREEE (reference sequence). The DNA for the CDR3 is TGTGCCAGCAGTTGGGACTCCAGCTCCTACAATGAGCAGTTCTTC. Amino acid sequence: CASSWDSSSYNEQFF. Variable domain in full (rest from reference TRBV5-4 and TRBJ2-1): ETGVTQSPTHLIKTRGQQVTLRCSSQSGHNTVSWYQQALGQGPQFIFQYYREEENGRGNFPPRFSGLQFPNYSSELNVNALELDDSALYLCASSWDSSSYNEQFFGPGTRLTVL.

This clonotype was counted many times. The chain links TRBV5-1 to TRBJ1-4, with D perhaps TRBD1 (6 bases). CDR1 is SGHRS and CDR2 is YFSETQ in the germline V gene. The V gene lost 2 bases and the J gene lost 1 base, with 6 bases spanning the gap. The CDR3 length is 14 residues. The CDR3 loop reads CASSLQGTNEKLFF. The CDR3 bases are TGCGCCAGCAGCTTACAGGGAACTAATGAAAAACTGTTTTTT. The entire variable domain, with the rest obtained from reference TRBV5-1 and TRBJ1-4, is as follows: KAGVTQTPRYLIKTRGQQVTLSCSPISGHRSVSWYQQTPGQGLQFLFEYFSETQRNKGNFPGRFSGRQFSNSRSEMNVSTLELGDSALYLCASSLQGTNEKLFFGSGTQLSVL.

The V and J genes are TRBV28 and TRBJ2-3; D is unresolved. Trimming stripped 4 bases from V and 4 bases from J, with 9 bases between. Germline loops: CDR1 MDHEN, CDR2 SYDVKM. The CDR3 covers 13 residues. Here the CDR3 DNA reads TGTGCCAGCAGTTCGGGCGCGGCAGATACGCAGTATTTT. As protein: CASSSGAADTQYF.

By sample share, this clonotype is medium-sized. The V gene is TRBV7-8, the J gene TRBJ2-3; 8 bases line up with TRBD2. CDR1 and CDR2 (germline): SGHVS, FQNEAQ. The CDR3 extends over 14 amino acids. V shed 6 bases and J 3 bases; nucleotides not matched to a gene: 5. CDR3 region: CASRQTSVTDTQYF. CDR3 sequence (DNA): TGTGCCAGCAGACAGACTAGCGTGACAGATACGCAGTATTTT. Looking up the rest from reference TRBV7-8 and TRBJ2-3 gives the full variable domain: GAGVSQSPRYKVAKRGQDVALRCDPISGHVSLFWYQQALGQGPEFLTYFQNEAQLDKSGLPSDRFFAERPEGSVSTLKIQRTQQEDSAVYLCASRQTSVTDTQYFGPGTRLTVL.

The chain is built from TRBV20-1 and TRBJ1-2, with D unclear. Trimming took 0 bases from V and 2 from J, leaving 7 bases between them. Germline-derived CDR1 and CDR2 are DFQATT and SNEGSKA (reference sequence). This CDR3 is built from 13 residues. For the CDR3, the DNA is TGCAGTGCTAGAGAGGGAAGCAACTATGGCTACACCTTC. It is translated as CSAREGSNYGYTF.

This clonotype appeared a few times. V and J are TRBV15 and TRBJ1-5, with D uncertain. Germline CDR1 reads LNHNV; CDR2 reads YYDKDF (reference sequence). There are 14 residues in the CDR3. Trimming stripped 1 base from V and 6 bases from J, with 10 bases between. CDR3 coding DNA: TGTGCCACCAGCAGAGGCTTAAGTGGTCAGCCCCAGCATTTT. Its translation is CATSRGLSGQPQHF. Supplemented by reference TRBV15 and TRBJ1-5, the full variable domain reads DAMVIQNPRYQVTQFGKPVTLSCSQTLNHNVMYWYQQKSSQAPKLLFHYYDKDFNNEADTPDNFQSRRPNTSFCFLDIRSPGLGDTAMYLCATSRGLSGQPQHFGDGTRLSIL.

This clonotype was recorded at least ten times. This sequence joins TRBV2 and TRBJ2-2; the D call may be TRBD1 or TRBD2 (5 bases each). The ends were cut back, 0 bases at V and 3 bases at J, with 14 bases in the middle. There are 17 residues in the CDR3. CDR1 and CDR2 (germline): SNHLY, FYNNEI. The CDR3 coding sequence is TGTGCCAGCAGTGAAGCGGGACCCTTGGGGGACACCGGGGAGCTGTTTTTT. It translates to CASSEAGPLGDTGELFF.

In this sample, this clonotype is medium-sized. The chain recombines TRBV3-1 with TRBJ2-7, with 10 bases that match TRBD2. The ends lost 4 bases at V and 7 bases at J; junction bases unmatched: 10. CDR3 length: 15 residues. CDR1 is LGHDT, CDR2 YNNKEL, per germline (reference sequence). The CDR3 is CASSLSASGSLEQYF. The CDR3 coding sequence is TGTGCCAGCAGCCTGTCGGCTAGCGGGAGTTTGGAGCAGTACTTC.

This clonotype was observed many times. The chain carries TRBV29-1 and TRBJ1-2; possibly TRBD1 for D (5 bases). Germline V gene sequence: CDR1 SQVTM, CDR2 ANQGSEA. The CDR3 sequence is 11 residues long. CDR3 sequence: CTVRGDYGYTF. The CDR3 DNA reads as TGCACCGTACGGGGGGACTATGGCTACACCTTC.

This chain connects TRBV20-1 to TRBJ2-7, with 13 bases aligning to TRBD2. The V segment lost 3 bases and the J segment 4 bases; nucleotides outside the gene matches: 3. This CDR3 comprises 14 residues. Germline lookup yields CDR1 DFQATT and CDR2 SNEGSKA (reference sequence). CDR3 coding DNA: TGCAGTGCTAGCACTAGCGGGAGGGGATACGAGCAGTACTTC. This translates into CSASTSGRGYEQYF.

V is TRBV12-3 or TRBV12-4 and J is TRBJ2-5; unclear D gene. The CDR3 extends over 15 amino acids. The V and J ends lost 6 bases and 0 bases respectively, with 14 bases between them. CDR3 DNA: TGTGCCAGCAGCCCAAGGAGCGCGGACCAAGAGACCCAGTACTTC. Its translation: CASSPRSADQETQYF.

The V and J genes are TRBV5-5 and TRBJ2-2, with D maybe TRBD1 (6 bases). Germline V lookup: CDR1 SGHKS, CDR2 YYEKEE (reference sequence). The V end lost 0 bases, the J end lost 9 bases, and 9 bases lay between the germline ends. The CDR3 runs to 13 residues. Here the CDR3 DNA reads TGTGCCAGCAGCTTGGCAGGGGAAAGGGAGCTGTTTTTT. Its translation: CASSLAGERELFF.

The sample holds many counts of this clonotype. V and J are TRBV20-1 and TRBJ2-7; D may be TRBD1 (6 bases). CDR3 length equals 13 residues. Looked up from germline, CDR1 is DFQATT and CDR2 is SNEGSKA (reference sequence). Trimming took 1 base from V and 1 from J, leaving 8 bases between them. CDR3 coding DNA: TGCAGTGCTAGAGTAGGACAGTCCTACGAGCAGTACTTC. Translating it yields CSARVGQSYEQYF.

This rearrangement joins TRBV20-1 to TRBJ2-2, with D uncertain. The CDR3 length is 15 residues. From germline, CDR1 is DFQATT and CDR2 SNEGSKA (reference sequence). V dropped 4 bases and J dropped 0 bases, with 12 bases sitting between them. In nucleotides, the CDR3 is TGCAGTGCTATCCAGACGGTCCCGAACACCGGGGAGCTGTTTTTT. As protein: CSAIQTVPNTGELFF.

CDR3 nucleotide sequence: TGTGCCAGCAGCTTTCGCGGGGTAGCTGGGACCCAGTACTTC. Protein sequence: CASSFRGVAGTQYF. This chain links TRBV7-2 with TRBJ2-5; TRBD2 might be the D (6 bases). The V end lost 3 bases, the J end lost 7 bases, and 15 bases lay between the germline ends. Per the germline V gene, CDR1 is SGHTA and CDR2 is FQGNSA. This CDR3 is 14 amino acids long.

This clonotype was picked up many times. The rearrangement uses TRBV11-2 and TRBJ2-1, with 7 bases lining up with TRBD1. The V gene end was trimmed by 5 bases and the J gene end by 3 bases; junction bases not matched to a gene: 10. This CDR3 is built from 16 residues. CDR1 is SGHAT and CDR2 is FQNNGV in the germline V gene. CDR3 residues: CASSADRDRGYNEQFF. The DNA for the CDR3 is TGTGCCAGCAGCGCGGACCGGGACAGAGGCTACAATGAGCAGTTCTTC.

This clonotype is labeled medium-sized. V is TRBV5-4 and J is TRBJ2-1, with D perhaps matching TRBD2 (6 bases). The CDR3 covers 15 residues. Trimming stripped 7 bases from V and 3 bases from J, with 17 bases between. Germline CDR1 and CDR2: SGHNT and YYREEE (reference sequence). The chain's CDR3 is CASAGGRSDYNEQFF. CDR3 nucleotides: TGTGCCAGCGCCGGAGGGAGGAGCGACTACAATGAGCAGTTCTTC.

J is TRBJ2-1 and V is TRBV9; TRBD1 matches at 7 bases. V lost 0 bases and J lost 5; bases outside the gene matches: 5. This CDR3 spans 15 amino acids. The germline V gene encodes CDR1 SGDLS and CDR2 YYNGEE. The CDR3 coding sequence is TGTGCCAGCAGCGTAGCCACAGGGGCTCACAATGAGCAGTTCTTC. Its protein is CASSVATGAHNEQFF.

This sequence joins TRBV20-1 and TRBJ1-1; D uncertain. CDR3 length: 15 residues. V was clipped by 4 bases and J by 0 bases, with 15 bases between them. Germline V lookup: CDR1 DFQATT, CDR2 SNEGSKA (reference sequence). The CDR3 sequence: CSAKRPRDMNTEAFF. DNA for the CDR3: TGCAGTGCTAAAAGACCCAGAGATATGAACACTGAAGCTTTCTTT.

This clonotype was detected only a few times. The genes are TRBV7-9 and TRBJ2-2, with 7 nucleotides matching TRBD1. From germline, CDR1 is SEHNR and CDR2 FQNEAQ (reference sequence). The CDR3 contains 16 residues. With 0 bases clipped from V and 3 bases from J, the junction kept 4 bases outside the gene matches. CDR3 DNA sequence: TGTGCCAGCAGCTTAGCGTGGCAGGGGGACACCGGGGAGCTGTTTTTT. Amino acid sequence: CASSLAWQGDTGELFF.

Only a few counts were recorded for this clonotype. The rearrangement links TRBV6-5 to TRBJ2-2, with a weak D call TRBD1 (5 bases). Germline V gives CDR1 MNHEY, CDR2 SVGAGI. The CDR3 extends over 14 amino acids. V was clipped by 2 bases and J by 7 bases, with 11 bases between them. The CDR3, as DNA: TGTGCCAGCAGTTACGGGCAGGGTGGCGGGGAGCTGTTTTTT. Translated, it gives CASSYGQGGGELFF.

By sample share, this clonotype is medium-sized. V gene TRBV12-3 or TRBV12-4 combines with J gene TRBJ2-2; the D gene is possibly TRBD1 (6 bases). V lost 7 bases and J lost 2, with 17 bases in between. The CDR3 has 16 residues. Here the CDR3 DNA reads TGTGCCAGCACTCGGGCCGGGACACAAAACACCGGGGAGCTGTTTTTT. Encoded protein: CASTRAGTQNTGELFF.